This TCR beta chain was retrieved from a study of T cell responses to AZD1222 COVID-19 vaccine. The CDR3 consists of 15 residues. V trimming: 5 bases; J trimming: 9 bases; junction bases outside the gene matches: 10. CDR1 and CDR2 from the germline V gene are KGHSH and LQKENI. The protocol was immunoSEQ multiplex PCR, while the TCRdb copy is restricted to in-frame clones and leaves out a portion. The table records roughly 80,000 clones, 87% of them present only once. The input for sequencing was peripheral blood, taken 28 days after the second AZD1222 dose. This clonotype originated in an adult who received the AZD1222 COVID-19 vaccine. This sequence joins TRBV18 and TRBJ1-6, with 7 bases matching TRBD1. The CDR3 DNA reads TGTGCCAGCTCAAGTGAGCAGGGACAGAGTTCACCCCTCCACTTT. Protein product: CASSSEQGQSSPLHF.